This T cell receptor beta chain was sequenced in a study of cytomegalovirus exposure and HLA in healthy donors. Notes on the study in general: Per a later analysis, HLA-associated TCR beta chains showed more clonal expansion than other, equally common TCR beta chains. A later analysis found common viral pathogens apparently linked to several of the most significant clusters. Researchers reported from a later analysis that most CMV-associated TCR beta chains appeared HLA-restricted.

PCR amplification relied on 60 Vbeta primers (plus 13 Jbeta primers). Here immunoSEQ multiplex PCR was the method, and the copy in TCRdb shows in-frame clones only, minus some. Of more than 80,000 clones listed, just over 70% were seen once; the top ten hold 0.79%. The CDR3 is made up of 12 amino acids. Trimming took 5 bases from V and 4 from J, leaving 6 bases between them. Germline V lookup: CDR1 MNHEY, CDR2 SMNVEV (reference sequence). Details on this clone: Its antigen is undetermined.

V and J are TRBV27 and TRBJ2-1; the D is unclear. This clonotype originated in a boy aged 5-17 years in good health and CMV-seronegative. The sequenced material came from PBMCs. The CDR3 sequence is CASSPNYNEQFF. CDR3 coding DNA: TGTGCCAGCAGTCCCAATTACAATGAGCAGTTCTTC.